The 8 T cell receptor beta chains below all came from one sample that was sequenced in a study of PD-1 blockade in classical Hodgkin lymphoma. Assay: immunoSEQ multiplex PCR; the TCRdb copy retains only in-frame clones and omits some. Here the sample spans 22,000 or so clones, roughly nine tenths being singletons. Sample time point: newly diagnosed, previously untreated cHL patient sample. Out of thawed PBMCs, magnetic negative selection purified CD4+ T cells. Sequenced input: CD4+ T cells from blood. These receptors originate from a human donor with classical Hodgkin lymphoma.

This sequence joins TRBV11-3 and TRBJ1-1; TRBD1 agrees at 9 bases. Trimming at V came to 4 bases and at J to 6 bases, leaving 12 bases not matched to a gene. The germline CDR1 and CDR2 sequences are SGHNT and YENEEA. This CDR3 is built from 16 residues. The CDR3 nucleotides read TGTGCCAGCAGCTACGTCCGCCGGACAGGGGAACCTGAAGCTTTCTTT. It specifies CASSYVRRTGEPEAFF. Complete variable domain (other parts from reference TRBV11-3 and TRBJ1-1): EAGVVQSPRYKIIEKKQPVAFWCNPISGHNTLYWYLQNLGQGPELLIRYENEEAVDDSQLPKDRFSAERLKGVDSTLKIQPAELGDSAVYLCASSYVRRTGEPEAFFGQGTRLTVV.

The genes are TRBV4-1 and TRBJ1-2; D remains unclear. The V gene's germline CDR1 is MGHRA and CDR2 YSYEKL. This CDR3 spans 14 amino acids. V gave up 0 bases and J gave up 1 base, with 6 bases separating them. The CDR3 nucleotides read TGCGCCAGCAGCCAAGATCTGAATAACTATGGCTACACCTTC. Translated, it gives CASSQDLNNYGYTF.

This clone was recorded once. The chain combines TRBV19 with TRBJ1-5; D is perhaps TRBD1 (5 bases). The V and J ends lost 4 bases and 5 bases respectively, with 15 bases between them. The CDR3 covers 15 residues. Per the germline V gene, CDR1 is LNHDA and CDR2 is SQIVND (reference sequence). CDR3 nucleotide sequence: TGTGCCAGTAGTAGACACTCAGGGTTGGATCAGCCCCAGCATTTT. It encodes CASSRHSGLDQPQHF.

This clone was counted a single time. The chain joins TRBV7-2 to TRBJ1-4; 9 bases match TRBD1. The J segment lost 7 bases and the V segment lost 6 bases, leaving 6 bases of the junction unmatched. The CDR3 is 14 residues long. Germline lookup yields CDR1 SGHTA and CDR2 FQGNSA. Here the CDR3 reads CASSSQGAPEKLFF. In DNA, the CDR3 is TGTGCCAGCAGTTCACAGGGGGCGCCTGAAAAACTGTTTTTT.

The V gene is TRBV28, the J gene TRBJ1-4, with 7 bases that match TRBD1. This CDR3 spans 14 amino acids. The V gene end was trimmed by 6 bases and the J gene end by 3 bases; junction bases not matched to a gene: 4. Germline V gene lookup returns CDR1 MDHEN and CDR2 SYDVKM. The CDR3 DNA follows: TGTGCCAGCAGCCCAGGGGGGCCTAATGAAAAACTGTTTTTT. Its translation: CASSPGGPNEKLFF. Combining the CDR3 with reference TRBV28 and TRBJ1-4 gives the whole variable domain DVKVTQSSRYLVKRTGEKVFLECVQDMDHENMFWYRQDPGLGLRLIYFSYDVKMKEKGDIPEGYSVSREKKERFSLILESASTNQTSMYLCASSPGGPNEKLFFGSGTQLSVL.

The chain uses TRBV10-3 and TRBJ1-6, with 11 bases that match TRBD1. The CDR3 has 13 residues. Germline CDR1 is ENHRY and CDR2 is SYGVKD. The trim removed 6 bases at V and 9 bases at J, leaving 1 base unmatched. The CDR3 DNA is TGTGCCATCAGGGGGACAGGGGGTTCACCCCTCCACTTT. It specifies CAIRGTGGSPLHF.

The genes are TRBV6-1 and TRBJ1-6, with TRBD1 identical over 7 bases. Trimming cost V 4 bases and J 9 bases; bases outside gene matches: 12. The CDR3 has 16 residues. CDR1 is MNHNS, CDR2 SASEGT, per germline. CDR3 DNA sequence: TGTGCCAGCAGTGGAATTGACAGGGCGGTTGGTTCACCCCTCCACTTT. It encodes CASSGIDRAVGSPLHF.

This chain links TRBV27 with TRBJ2-7; 9 bases agree with TRBD1. CDR1 and CDR2 from the germline V gene are MNHEY and SMNVEV (reference sequence). The CDR3 is 14 amino acids. After removal of 6 bases from V and 2 bases from J, the junction contained 5 bases not matched to a gene. CDR3 loop: CASRRDRVAYEQYF. The CDR3 coding sequence is TGTGCCAGCAGGAGGGACAGGGTCGCCTACGAGCAGTACTTC.